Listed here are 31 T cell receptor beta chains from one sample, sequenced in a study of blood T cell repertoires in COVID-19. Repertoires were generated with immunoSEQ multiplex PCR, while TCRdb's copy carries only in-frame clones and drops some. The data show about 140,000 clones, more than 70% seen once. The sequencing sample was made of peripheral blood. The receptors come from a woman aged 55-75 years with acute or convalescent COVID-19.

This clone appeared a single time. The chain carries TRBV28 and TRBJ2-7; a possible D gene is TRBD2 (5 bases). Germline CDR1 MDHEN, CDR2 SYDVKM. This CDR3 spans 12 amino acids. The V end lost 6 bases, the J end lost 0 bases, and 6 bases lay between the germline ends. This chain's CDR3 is CASREDSYEQYF. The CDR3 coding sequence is TGTGCCAGCAGGGAGGACTCCTACGAGCAGTACTTC.

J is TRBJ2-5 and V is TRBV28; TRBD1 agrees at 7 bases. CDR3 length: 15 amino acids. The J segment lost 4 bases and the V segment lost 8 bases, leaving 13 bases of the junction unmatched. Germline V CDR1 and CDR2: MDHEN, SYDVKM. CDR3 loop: CASQSPTGAGETQYF. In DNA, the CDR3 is TGTGCCAGCCAATCGCCCACAGGGGCGGGAGAGACCCAGTACTTC.

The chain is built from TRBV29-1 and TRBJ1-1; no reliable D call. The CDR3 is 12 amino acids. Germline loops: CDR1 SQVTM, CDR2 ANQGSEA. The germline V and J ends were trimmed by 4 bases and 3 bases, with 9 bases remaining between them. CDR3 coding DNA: TGCAGCGTTGTAGGCGGGGACACTGAAGCTTTCTTT. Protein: CSVVGGDTEAFF.

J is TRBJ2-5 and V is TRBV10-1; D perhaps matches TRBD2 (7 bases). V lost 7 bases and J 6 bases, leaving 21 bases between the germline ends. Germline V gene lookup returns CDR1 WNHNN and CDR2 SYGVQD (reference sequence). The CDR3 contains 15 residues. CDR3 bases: TGCGCCAGCACGTTGAACGGGGGGCCCGGGAAGACCCAGTACTTC. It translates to CASTLNGGPGKTQYF.

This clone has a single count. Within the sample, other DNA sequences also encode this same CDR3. CDR3 nucleotide sequence: TGTGCCAGCAGGTTGACAGGGGCTAATGAAAAACTGTTTTTT. Protein: CASRLTGANEKLFF. The V gene is TRBV6-5, the J gene TRBJ1-4; TRBD1 aligns across 8 bases. Unmatched junction bases numbered 3, after V lost 6 bases and J lost 3 bases. The CDR3 runs to 14 residues. Germline V lookup: CDR1 MNHEY, CDR2 SVGAGI.

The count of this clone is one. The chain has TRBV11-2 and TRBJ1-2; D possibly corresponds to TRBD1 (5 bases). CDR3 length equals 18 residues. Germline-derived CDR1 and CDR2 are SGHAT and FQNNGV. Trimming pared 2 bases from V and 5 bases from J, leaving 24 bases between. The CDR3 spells CASSLKGVQGFGRYGYTF. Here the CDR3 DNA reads TGTGCCAGCAGCTTAAAAGGGGTCCAGGGATTCGGTCGGTATGGCTACACCTTC.

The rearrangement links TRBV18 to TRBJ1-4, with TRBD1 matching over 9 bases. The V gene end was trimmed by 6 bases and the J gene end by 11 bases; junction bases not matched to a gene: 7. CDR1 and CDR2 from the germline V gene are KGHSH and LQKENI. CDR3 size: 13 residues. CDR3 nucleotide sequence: TGTGCCAGCTCCTATGGACAGGGGTTTAAACTGTTTTTT. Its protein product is CASSYGQGFKLFF. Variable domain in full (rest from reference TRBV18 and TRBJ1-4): NAGVMQNPRHLVRRRGQEARLRCSPMKGHSHVYWYRQLPEEGLKFMVYLQKENIIDESGMPKERFSAEFPKEGPSILRIQQVVRGDSAAYFCASSYGQGFKLFFGSGTQLSVL.

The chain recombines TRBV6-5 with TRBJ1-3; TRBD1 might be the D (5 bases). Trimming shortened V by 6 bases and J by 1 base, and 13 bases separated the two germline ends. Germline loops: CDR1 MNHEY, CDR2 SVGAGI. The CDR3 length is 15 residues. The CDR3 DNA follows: TGTGCCAGCAGGGGAGGAGAGGGGTCTGGAAACACCATATATTTT. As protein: CASRGGEGSGNTIYF.

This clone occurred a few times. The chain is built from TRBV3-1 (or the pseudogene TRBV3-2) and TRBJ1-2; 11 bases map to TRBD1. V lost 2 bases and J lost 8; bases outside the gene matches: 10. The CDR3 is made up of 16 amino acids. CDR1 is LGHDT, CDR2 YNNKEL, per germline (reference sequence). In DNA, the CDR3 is TGTGCCAGCAGCCAACCCAGGACAGGGGGCTTTCGCGGCTACACCTTC. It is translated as CASSQPRTGGFRGYTF.

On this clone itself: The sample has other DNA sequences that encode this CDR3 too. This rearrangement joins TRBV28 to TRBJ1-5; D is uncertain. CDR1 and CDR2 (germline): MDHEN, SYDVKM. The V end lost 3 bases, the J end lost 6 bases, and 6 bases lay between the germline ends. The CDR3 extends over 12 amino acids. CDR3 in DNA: TGTGCCAGCAGTTTGCCAGGTCAGCCCCAGCATTTT. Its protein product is CASSLPGQPQHF.

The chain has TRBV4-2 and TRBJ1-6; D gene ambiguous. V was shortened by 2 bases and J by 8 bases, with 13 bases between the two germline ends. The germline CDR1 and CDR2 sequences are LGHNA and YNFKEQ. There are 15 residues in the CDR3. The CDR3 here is CASSQKRGQDSPLHF. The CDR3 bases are TGTGCCAGCAGCCAAAAACGAGGGCAAGATTCACCCCTCCACTTT.

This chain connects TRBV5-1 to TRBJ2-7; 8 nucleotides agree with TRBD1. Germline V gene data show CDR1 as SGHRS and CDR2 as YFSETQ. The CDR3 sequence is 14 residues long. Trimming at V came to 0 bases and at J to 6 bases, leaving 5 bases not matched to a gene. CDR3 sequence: CASSLGQGLGEQYF. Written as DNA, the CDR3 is TGCGCCAGCAGCTTGGGACAGGGGTTGGGCGAGCAGTACTTC.

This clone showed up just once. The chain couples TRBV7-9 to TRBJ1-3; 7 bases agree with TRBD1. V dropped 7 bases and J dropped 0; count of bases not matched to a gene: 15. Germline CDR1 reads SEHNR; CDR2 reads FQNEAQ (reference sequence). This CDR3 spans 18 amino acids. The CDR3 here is CASNPGPRTGTSGNTIYF. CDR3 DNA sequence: TGTGCCAGCAACCCCGGCCCCAGGACAGGAACCTCTGGAAACACCATATATTTT.

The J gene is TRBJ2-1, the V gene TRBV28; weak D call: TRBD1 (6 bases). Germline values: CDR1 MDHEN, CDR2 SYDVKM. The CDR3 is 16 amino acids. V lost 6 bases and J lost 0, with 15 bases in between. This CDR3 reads CASRTLGQSSYNEQFF. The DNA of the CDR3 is TGTGCCAGCAGAACTCTCGGACAGAGCTCCTACAATGAGCAGTTCTTC.

The CDR3 sequence: CASSLVLGDTEAFF. In DNA form, the CDR3 reads TGTGCCAGCAGCTTGGTGCTTGGAGACACTGAAGCTTTCTTT. The chain joins TRBV7-9 to TRBJ1-1; no firm D call. The V end was cut by 3 bases, the J end by 3 bases, with 11 bases between. This CDR3 has 14 amino acids. Germline-derived CDR1 and CDR2 are SEHNR and FQNEAQ (reference sequence).

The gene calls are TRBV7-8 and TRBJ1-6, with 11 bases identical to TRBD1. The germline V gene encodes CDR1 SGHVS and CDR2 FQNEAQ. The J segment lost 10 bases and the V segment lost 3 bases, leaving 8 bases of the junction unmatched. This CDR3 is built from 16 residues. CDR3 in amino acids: CASSLRTGGIESPLHF. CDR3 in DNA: TGTGCCAGCAGCTTGAGGACAGGGGGCATAGAGTCACCCCTCCACTTT.

CDR3: CASSQGGQSGNIQYF. CDR3 coding DNA: TGCGCCAGCAGCCAAGGGGGACAGAGTGGAAACATTCAGTACTTC. V and J are TRBV4-1 and TRBJ2-4, with 7 positions matching TRBD1. Trimming at V came to 1 base and at J to 6 bases, leaving 6 bases not matched to a gene. The CDR3 is made up of 15 amino acids. Per the germline V gene, CDR1 is MGHRA and CDR2 is YSYEKL.

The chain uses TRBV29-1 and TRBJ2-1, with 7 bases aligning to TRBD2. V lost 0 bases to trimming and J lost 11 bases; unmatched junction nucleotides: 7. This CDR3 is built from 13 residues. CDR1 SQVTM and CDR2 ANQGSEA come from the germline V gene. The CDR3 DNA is TGCAGCGTTGAAGACGGTAGGACTAGTAAGCAGTTCTTC. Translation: CSVEDGRTSKQFF.

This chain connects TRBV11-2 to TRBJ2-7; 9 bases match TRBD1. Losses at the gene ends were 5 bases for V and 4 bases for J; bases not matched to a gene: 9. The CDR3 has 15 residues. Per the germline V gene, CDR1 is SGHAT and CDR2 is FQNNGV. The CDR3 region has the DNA TGTGCCAGCAGCGGACGGGACAGGGAGGGTTACGAGCAGTACTTC. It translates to CASSGRDREGYEQYF.

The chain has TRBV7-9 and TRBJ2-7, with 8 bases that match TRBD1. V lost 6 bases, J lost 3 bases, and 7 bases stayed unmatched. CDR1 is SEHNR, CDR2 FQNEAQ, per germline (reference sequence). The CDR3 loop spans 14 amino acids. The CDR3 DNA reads TGTGCCAGCAGTCAGGGGGCCCCCAACTACGAGCAGTACTTC. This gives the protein CASSQGAPNYEQYF.

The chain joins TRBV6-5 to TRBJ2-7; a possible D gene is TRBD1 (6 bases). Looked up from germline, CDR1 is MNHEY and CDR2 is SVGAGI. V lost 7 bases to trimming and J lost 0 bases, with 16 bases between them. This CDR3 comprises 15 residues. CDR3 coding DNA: TGTGCCAGCATCGACGACTTGACAGGCTCCTACGAGCAGTACTTC. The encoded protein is CASIDDLTGSYEQYF.

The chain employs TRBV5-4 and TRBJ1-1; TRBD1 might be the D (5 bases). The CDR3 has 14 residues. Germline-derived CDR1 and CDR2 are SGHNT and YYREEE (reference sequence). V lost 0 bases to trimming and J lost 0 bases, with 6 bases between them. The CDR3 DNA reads TGTGCCAGCAGCTTGGACAGGTTGAACACTGAAGCTTTCTTT. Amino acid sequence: CASSLDRLNTEAFF.

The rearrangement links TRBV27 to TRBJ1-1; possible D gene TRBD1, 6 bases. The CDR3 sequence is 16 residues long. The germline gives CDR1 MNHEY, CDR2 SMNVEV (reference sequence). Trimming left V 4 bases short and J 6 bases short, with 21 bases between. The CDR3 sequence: CASSSSTGLVGAEAFF. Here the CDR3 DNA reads TGTGCCAGCAGTTCCTCGACAGGCCTGGTGGGCGCTGAAGCTTTCTTT.

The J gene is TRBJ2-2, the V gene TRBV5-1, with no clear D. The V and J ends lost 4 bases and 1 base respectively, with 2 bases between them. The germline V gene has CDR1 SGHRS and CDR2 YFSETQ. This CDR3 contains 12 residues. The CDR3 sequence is CASSLNTGELFF. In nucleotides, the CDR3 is TGCGCCAGCAGCCTGAACACCGGGGAGCTGTTTTTT. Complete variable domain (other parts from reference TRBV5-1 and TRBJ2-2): KAGVTQTPRYLIKTRGQQVTLSCSPISGHRSVSWYQQTPGQGLQFLFEYFSETQRNKGNFPGRFSGRQFSNSRSEMNVSTLELGDSALYLCASSLNTGELFFGEGSRLTVL.

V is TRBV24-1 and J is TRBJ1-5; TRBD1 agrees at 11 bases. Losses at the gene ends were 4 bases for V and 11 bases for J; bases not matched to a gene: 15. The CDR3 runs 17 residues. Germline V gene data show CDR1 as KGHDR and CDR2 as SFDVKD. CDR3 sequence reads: CATSDASGTGGYHTQHF. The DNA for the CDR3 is TGTGCCACCAGTGACGCATCCGGGACAGGGGGTTATCACACCCAGCATTTT.

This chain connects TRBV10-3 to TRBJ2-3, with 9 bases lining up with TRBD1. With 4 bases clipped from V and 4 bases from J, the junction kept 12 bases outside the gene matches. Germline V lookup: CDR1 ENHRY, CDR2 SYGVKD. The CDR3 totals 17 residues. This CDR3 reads CAISVDRGEERADTQYF. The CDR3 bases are TGTGCCATCAGTGTCGACAGGGGGGAAGAAAGGGCAGATACGCAGTATTTT.

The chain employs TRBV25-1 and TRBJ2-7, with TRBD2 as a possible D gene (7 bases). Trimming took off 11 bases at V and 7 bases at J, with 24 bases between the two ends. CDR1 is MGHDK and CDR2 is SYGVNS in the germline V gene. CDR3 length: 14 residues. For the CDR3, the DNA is TGTGCCGCCTGGGGGGGGCTACCGAGGAGTGAGCAGTACTTC. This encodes CAAWGGLPRSEQYF.

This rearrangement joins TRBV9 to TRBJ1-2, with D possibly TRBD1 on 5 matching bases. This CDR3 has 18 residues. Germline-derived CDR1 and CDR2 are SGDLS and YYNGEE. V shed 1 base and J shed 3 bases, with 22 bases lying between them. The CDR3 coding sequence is TGTGCCAGCAGCGTAAATTTGGGGGGTGGGGAGGAAGACTATGGCTACACCTTC. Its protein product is CASSVNLGGGEEDYGYTF. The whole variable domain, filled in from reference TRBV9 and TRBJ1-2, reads DSGVTQTPKHLITATGQRVTLRCSPRSGDLSVYWYQQSLDQGLQFLIQYYNGEERAKGNILERFSAQQFPDLHSELNLSSLELGDSALYFCASSVNLGGGEEDYGYTFGSGTRLTVV.

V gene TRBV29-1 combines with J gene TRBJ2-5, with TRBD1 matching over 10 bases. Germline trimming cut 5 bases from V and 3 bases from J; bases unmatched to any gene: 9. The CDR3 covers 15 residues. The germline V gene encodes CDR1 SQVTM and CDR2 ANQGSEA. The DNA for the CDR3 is TGCAGCGTTTCTTCGACAGGGGGCCCGAAAGAGACCCAGTACTTC. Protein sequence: CSVSSTGGPKETQYF.

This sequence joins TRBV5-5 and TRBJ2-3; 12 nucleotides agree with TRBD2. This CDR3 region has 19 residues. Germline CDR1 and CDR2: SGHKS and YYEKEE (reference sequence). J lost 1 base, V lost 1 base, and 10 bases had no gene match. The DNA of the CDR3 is TGTGCCAGCAGCTTGTTTAGGCTAGCGGGGGGGCGGGGCACAGATACGCAGTATTTT. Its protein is CASSLFRLAGGRGTDTQYF.

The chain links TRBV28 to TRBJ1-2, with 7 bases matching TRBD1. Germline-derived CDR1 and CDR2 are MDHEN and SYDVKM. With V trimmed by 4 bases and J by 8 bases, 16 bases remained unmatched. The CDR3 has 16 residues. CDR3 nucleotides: TGTGCCAGCAGTTCTCTACCCCCACAGGGGTATCTGGGCTACACCTTC. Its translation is CASSSLPPQGYLGYTF.